The present T cell receptor (beta chain) was sequenced within a study of T cells in women clearing cervical HPV infection. The CDR3 loop spans 15 amino acids. Germline CDR1 is SGHDN and CDR2 is FVKESK. Of note for this clone: The CDR3 goes on 3 residues after the read ends, and that part is filled in from the germline J gene.

Measured with immunoSEQ multiplex PCR; TCRdb has only the in-frame clones, and not every one. The listing contains fewer than 20,000 clones. Sequencing input: blood buffy coat. The chain carries TRBV14 and TRBJ1-5; weak D call: TRBD1 (5 bases). This clonotype was sampled from a woman between 18 and 70 years old with a cervical HPV16 infection that either progressed to CIN3+ or cleared (not recorded which). CDR3 DNA, as far as it was read: TGTGCCAGCAGCCAGAAGTGGGGGGAACCGAACCCC. Its protein product is CASSQKWGEPNP. The full CDR3 sequence reads CASSQKWGEPNPQHF.